This T cell receptor beta chain was identified in a study of T cell responses to AZD1222 COVID-19 vaccine. CDR1 SGHDT and CDR2 YYEEEE come from the germline V gene. Deletions cut 4 bases from V and 7 bases from J, with 18 bases between. The CDR3 extends over 15 amino acids. Study-wide results and limits: The study reported that nearly half of spike-specific TCRs target unmutated variant regions. With dominance at 160-218 and 743-854, vaccine-associated CD4 TCRs spanned spike. White British ancestry dominated among donors, who included more females, and clonal diversity was possibly underestimated. Repertoire collection took place solely once the T cell response had peaked.

This clone was observed a handful of times. The antigen remains unidentified. Clones were sequenced by immunoSEQ multiplex PCR, and TCRdb holds only the in-frame ones, with some missing. The sample carries about 140,000 clones, 91% recorded once. This TCR came from an adult who received the MenACWY meningococcal vaccine as a control. The sample consisted of peripheral blood, taken 28 days after the second dose of the MenACWY control vaccine. This rearrangement joins TRBV5-6 to TRBJ2-1, with D perhaps matching TRBD2 (6 bases). CDR3 DNA: TGTGCCAGCAGCCCGCTTACGGGAGTCATGAATGAGCAGTTCTTC. Its protein is CASSPLTGVMNEQFF.